This is a list of T cell receptor beta chains from one sample in a study of T cells in localized non-small cell lung cancer. Data came from immunoSEQ multiplex PCR; TCRdb stores just in-frame clones and leaves some out. The table shows around 5,600 clones, with under 25% occurring only once. Source: lung tumor tissue, taken before any cancer treatment. These receptors originate from a female donor over 55 with stage I lung adenocarcinoma. The CDR3 runs from the conserved cysteine through the conserved F or W. D genes are given only for firm matches. Not all rows give a size; the values are once, few, many and, for expanded clones, a class.

D gene,J gene,clone size,V gene,CDR3 DNA,CDR3 protein
.,TRBJ2-7,few,TRBV11-3,TGTGCCAGCAGCTTAGGCGCTAGCAGCTCCTACGAGCAGTACTTC,CASSLGASSSYEQYF
TRBD2,TRBJ2-1,.,TRBV29-1,TGCAGCGTTGAACGATTAGCGGGAGATGAGCAGTTCTTC,CSVERLAGDEQFF
.,TRBJ2-7,once,TRBV14,TGTGCCAGCAGCATCCTCTTGGGGGGTGGAAACGAGCAGTACTTC,CASSILLGGGNEQYF
.,TRBJ1-3,few,TRBV9,TGTGCCAGCAGCGCGGCGGACTCCGGAAACACCATATATTTT,CASSAADSGNTIYF
TRBD1,TRBJ2-1,.,TRBV4-1,TGCGCCAGCAGCCAACCAACAGGGGGCTACAATGAGCAGTTCTTC,CASSQPTGGYNEQFF
TRBD1,TRBJ1-5,.,TRBV9,TGTGCCAGCATGAGGGACAGTTGGCAGCCCCAGCATTTT,CASMRDSWQPQHF
.,TRBJ1-1,medium-sized,TRBV11-3,TGTGCCAGCAGCTCAGACCCCCCGAACACTGAAGCTTTCTTT,CASSSDPPNTEAFF
TRBD1,TRBJ2-1,.,TRBV14,TGTGCCAGCAGCCCGTCACCGGGACAGGGCCTTAGGAATGAGCAGTTCTTC,CASSPSPGQGLRNEQFF
.,TRBJ2-3,.,TRBV29-1,TGCAGCGTTGAATCCAGAGGGGCAGATACGCAGTATTTT,CSVESRGADTQYF
.,TRBJ2-5,few,TRBV30,TGTGCCTGGAGTAGGGGGGGGGAGACCCAGTACTTC,CAWSRGGETQYF
TRBD2,TRBJ2-2,.,TRBV12-5,TGTGCCAGCACCGCGGGACTAGCGGGAGTCGGACCCGGGGAGCTGTTTTTT,CASTAGLAGVGPGELFF
.,TRBJ2-3,many,TRBV6-8,TGTGCCAGCAGTCGAGGCTTGGGCCCTCGGGATACGCAGTATTTT,CASSRGLGPRDTQYF
.,TRBJ1-1,.,TRBV28,TGTGCCAGCCAGGAGGGTCGGGACACTGAAGCTTTCTTT,CASQEGRDTEAFF
TRBD2,TRBJ2-2,few,TRBV9,TGTGCCAGCAGCGTAGTTAGCGGGAGGGCCCCCGGGGAGCTGTTTTTT,CASSVVSGRAPGELFF
.,TRBJ2-1,.,TRBV19,TGTGCCAGTAGTATTAGGGACTTCTCCTACAATGAGCAGTTCTTC,CASSIRDFSYNEQFF
.,TRBJ2-7,.,TRBV18,TGTGCCAGCTCCCGCGCCGGTACGGCCTCCGAGCAGTACTTC,CASSRAGTASEQYF
TRBD2,TRBJ2-1,.,TRBV11-3,TGTGCCAGCAGCTTTCCTAGCGGAGGCTACAATGAGCAGTTCTTC,CASSFPSGGYNEQFF
.,TRBJ1-2,few,TRBV6-8,TGTGCCAGCAGTTACGGGGATGGGACCTCTAACTATGGCTACACCTTC,CASSYGDGTSNYGYTF
.,TRBJ1-2,.,TRBV28,TGTGCCAGCAGTCTGCCGGACAATTTCTATGGCTACACCTTC,CASSLPDNFYGYTF
TRBD1,TRBJ1-2,.,TRBV29-1,TGCAGCGTTAGACAGGGGGAGGGCTATGGCTACACCTTC,CSVRQGEGYGYTF
.,TRBJ2-5,.,TRBV14,TGTGCCAGCAGCCAAGATAACCCGTGGCAGATAATGGAGACCCAGTACTTC,CASSQDNPWQIMETQYF
.,TRBJ2-3,few,TRBV18,TGTGCCAGCTCACCAGTCGCAGTCCCCGGGAATACGCAGTATTTT,CASSPVAVPGNTQYF
.,TRBJ2-7,few,TRBV28,TGTGCCAGCAGTACCCTATCCTACGAGCAGTACTTC,CASSTLSYEQYF
.,TRBJ2-3,.,TRBV30,TGTGCCTGGAGTTTTCCTAGACTAACTAGCACAGATACGCAGTATTTT,CAWSFPRLTSTDTQYF
.,TRBJ2-7,few,TRBV5-1,TGCGCCAGCAGCTTGGGACTAGAAATCTCCGAGCAGTACTTC,CASSLGLEISEQYF
.,TRBJ1-2,.,TRBV11-3,TGTGCCAGCAGCCTCCGAGCCGTCACTAACTATGGCTACACCTTC,CASSLRAVTNYGYTF
TRBD2,TRBJ2-7,.,TRBV5-1,TGCGCCAGCAGTAGTACTAGCGGGAGTTACGAGCAGTACTTC,CASSSTSGSYEQYF
.,TRBJ2-2,few,TRBV11-3,TGTGCCAGCAGCCCCGGGTCTCCCTTCGGGGAGCTGTTTTTT,CASSPGSPFGELFF
.,TRBJ1-3,few,TRBV18,TGTGCCAGCTCACCACCCTCGGGCGGCCATGGAAACACCATATATTTT,CASSPPSGGHGNTIYF
.,TRBJ1-1,medium-sized,TRBV9,TGTGCCAGCAGCGTAGGCGGGGACTCTGAAGCTTTCTTT,CASSVGGDSEAFF
TRBD2,TRBJ2-7,.,TRBV6-8,TGTGCCAGCGGAAGAGCGGGGAGTGGCCCCGAGCAGTACTTC,CASGRAGSGPEQYF
.,TRBJ2-7,few,TRBV9,TGTGCCAGCAGTGAGGGACTGGGGACCTACGAGCAGTACTTC,CASSEGLGTYEQYF
TRBD1,TRBJ2-7,.,TRBV19,TGTGCCAGTAGTATAAGGGGACAGGGGTTGAAGCAGTACTTC,CASSIRGQGLKQYF
.,TRBJ2-5,few,TRBV11-3,TGTGCCAGCAGCCAAGGGTCGGGGTGGGCAGAGACCCAGTACTTC,CASSQGSGWAETQYF
.,TRBJ1-4,few,TRBV28,TGTGCCAGCAGTTTACGGACAGTAGGTGAAAAACTGTTTTTT,CASSLRTVGEKLFF
TRBD2,TRBJ2-1,.,TRBV19,TGTGCCAGTAGCGGTCGAAGCGGGATTGAGCAGTTCTTC,CASSGRSGIEQFF
.,TRBJ2-1,few,TRBV11-3,TGTGCCAGCAGCTTAGGCCCAGCGGGCCACTCCTACAATGAGCAGTTCTTC,CASSLGPAGHSYNEQFF
TRBD1,TRBJ2-5,few,TRBV18,TGTGCCAGCTCACCGGTGGGACAGCAAGAGACCCAGTACTTC,CASSPVGQQETQYF
.,TRBJ2-1,.,TRBV18,TGTGCCAGCTCACCACTTCAGGGGAATGAGCAGTTCTTC,CASSPLQGNEQFF
.,TRBJ2-5,.,TRBV18,TGTGCCAGCTCACCGGCGGCAGGGGCCGGGACCCAGTACTTC,CASSPAAGAGTQYF
TRBD1,TRBJ1-2,.,TRBV28,TGTGCCAGCACCAGAGAAGACAGGGGGCTGGATGGCTACACCTTC,CASTREDRGLDGYTF
TRBD1,TRBJ1-2,.,TRBV5-1,TGCGCCAGCAGCTTGGAGGGACAGGGCTGGGGCTACACCTTC,CASSLEGQGWGYTF
.,TRBJ2-6,.,TRBV19,TGTGCCAGTAGTTATCAGGGCCCCTACTCTGGGGCCAACGTCCTGACTTTC,CASSYQGPYSGANVLTF
.,TRBJ2-7,.,TRBV19,TGTGCCAGTAGTAAGGGAGACGGGGGGCTGTTCTACGAGCAGTACTTC,CASSKGDGGLFYEQYF
TRBD2,TRBJ2-2,few,TRBV28,TGTGCCAGCAGTGCCGCTAGCGGAAGCACCGGGGAGCTGTTTTTT,CASSAASGSTGELFF
.,TRBJ2-7,few,TRBV9,TGTGCCAGCAGCGCGACACCCTACGAGCAGTACTTC,CASSATPYEQYF
TRBD2,TRBJ2-5,.,TRBV5-1,TGCGCCAGCGGCCGACTAGCGGGAGATGGGGAGACCCAGTACTTC,CASGRLAGDGETQYF